This is a list of T cell receptor beta chains from one sample in a study of shared clonotypes between healthy human individuals. Some clones are missing from TCRdb's copy, which holds only in-frame ones; the method was immunoSEQ multiplex PCR. The top ten clones hold approximately 0.13% of a sample with roughly 2 million clones, 90% to 96% of them seen once. Sequenced material: naive CD4+ T cells sorted from blood. The receptors originated from a man between 18 and 29 years old in good health. Both conserved end residues are part of each CDR3. The order of the fields is D gene, V gene, J gene, clone size, CDR3 protein, CDR3 DNA. A D gene is named only where the DNA matches it firmly. The listing skips clone size in some rows; elsewhere it reads once, few, many or a size class.

TRBD1,TRBV28,TRBJ2-7,NA,CASSLQGADEQYF,TGTGCCAGCAGTTTACAGGGGGCTGACGAGCAGTACTTC
NA,TRBV10-3,TRBJ1-5,NA,CAIGQGIWSNQPQHF,TGTGCCATCGGGCAGGGAATATGGAGCAATCAGCCCCAGCATTTT
NA,TRBV4-1,TRBJ1-2,NA,CASSQDTAGYNYGYTF,TGCGCCAGCAGCCAAGATACGGCAGGATACAACTATGGCTACACCTTC
NA,TRBV7-9,TRBJ2-7,NA,CASSLGDPGASYEQYF,TGTGCCAGCAGCTTAGGCGATCCGGGGGCCTCCTACGAGCAGTACTTC
NA,TRBV2,TRBJ2-1,NA,CASRDRPAGQQFF,TGTGCCAGCAGGGACAGGCCGGCGGGGCAGCAGTTCTTC
TRBD2,TRBV30,TRBJ2-1,NA,CAWSSTSSGGTKQFF,TGTGCCTGGAGTTCAACCTCTAGCGGGGGGACTAAGCAGTTCTTC
NA,TRBV28,TRBJ2-5,NA,CASSLWTAQETQYF,TGTGCCAGCAGTTTATGGACAGCCCAAGAGACCCAGTACTTC
NA,TRBV9,TRBJ2-7,NA,CASSVGGLSYEQYF,TGTGCCAGCAGCGTAGGGGGATTGTCCTACGAGCAGTACTTC
NA,TRBV1,TRBJ2-1,NA,CTSNMKGKRGPYNEQFF,TGCACCAGCAACATGAAGGGGAAGCGGGGACCTTACAATGAGCAGTTCTTC
TRBD1,TRBV6-5,TRBJ1-3,NA,CASKRTGDSGNTIYF,TGTGCCAGCAAACGAACAGGGGACTCTGGAAACACCATATATTTT
NA,TRBV4-1,TRBJ1-5,once,CASSQDLGNNQPQHF,TGCGCCAGCAGCCAAGATCTGGGAAACAATCAGCCCCAGCATTTT